Listed here are 12 T cell receptor beta chains from one sample, sequenced in a study of Tregs in tolerant kidney transplant recipients. Generated by immunoSEQ multiplex PCR, the TCRdb table keeps only in-frame clones and is missing some. The repertoire consists of some 240,000 clones, with about 80% occurring once and the leading ten covering 0.64%. The sample taken for sequencing was CD4+ T cells from blood. Receptor source: a human donor in good health.

The chain is built from TRBV4-2 and TRBJ2-3; either TRBD1 or TRBD2 may fit D (6 bases each). Per the germline V gene, CDR1 is LGHNA and CDR2 is YNFKEQ. The CDR3 is made up of 18 amino acids. Trimming removed 4 bases from V and 2 bases from J, with 22 bases in between. CDR3 amino acids: CASSPRSRGAFSTDTQYF. CDR3 DNA: TGTGCCAGCAGCCCGAGGAGTAGGGGGGCTTTCTCCACAGATACGCAGTATTTT.

The CDR3 reads CASSFPRNYNEQFF. The CDR3 DNA reads as TGTGCCAGCAGTTTCCCTAGGAACTACAATGAGCAGTTCTTC. This chain links TRBV6-6 with TRBJ2-1; D uncertain. Per germline, CDR1 MNHNY and CDR2 SVGAGI (reference sequence). This CDR3 spans 14 amino acids. Trimming stripped 4 bases from V and 3 bases from J, with 10 bases between.

The chain employs TRBV15 and TRBJ2-5; D is unresolved. V was trimmed by 0 bases and J by 4 bases, leaving 6 bases between them. The CDR3 spans 13 residues. Germline V gene lookup returns CDR1 LNHNV and CDR2 YYDKDF (reference sequence). This CDR3 reads CATSRDRSETQYF. The CDR3 nucleotides read TGTGCCACCAGCAGAGACAGGTCAGAGACCCAGTACTTC.

The chain is built from TRBV19 and TRBJ1-5; D uncertain. Trimming removed 2 bases at V and 0 bases at J, with 8 bases between. CDR1 and CDR2 (germline): LNHDA, SQIVND (reference sequence). The CDR3 extends over 15 amino acids. CDR3 coding DNA: TGTGCCAGTAGTATAAAGGGAGATAGCAATCAGCCCCAGCATTTT. Its translation is CASSIKGDSNQPQHF.

This clone was found a few times. V gene TRBV4-1 combines with J gene TRBJ1-3, with unresolved D. The V end lost 0 bases, the J end lost 4 bases, and 4 bases lay between the germline ends. The CDR3 extends over 13 amino acids. Germline V gives CDR1 MGHRA, CDR2 YSYEKL. CDR3 sequence (DNA): TGCGCCAGCAGCCAAGATGCCGGAAACACCATATATTTT. It is translated as CASSQDAGNTIYF.

CDR3 residues: CASSLDRDREVSDTQYF. CDR3 coding DNA: TGCGCCAGCAGCTTAGATCGGGACAGGGAGGTGTCAGATACGCAGTATTTT. The V and J genes are TRBV5-1 and TRBJ2-3; 9 nucleotides align to TRBD1. J gave up 4 bases and V 2 bases, and 11 bases lay outside the gene matches. Germline V gives CDR1 SGHRS, CDR2 YFSETQ. The CDR3 covers 17 residues.

The chain uses TRBV7-9 and TRBJ2-7; 8 bases are a match to TRBD1. There are 15 residues in the CDR3. V was pared by 1 base and J by 4 bases, with 6 bases of the junction left unmatched. CDR1 SEHNR and CDR2 FQNEAQ come from the germline V gene (reference sequence). The CDR3 coding sequence is TGTGCCAGCAGCTTAGGACAGGGGAGCGTTTACGAGCAGTACTTC. Translating gives CASSLGQGSVYEQYF. Filled out from reference TRBV7-9 and TRBJ2-7, the complete variable domain reads DTGVSQNPRHKITKRGQNVTFRCDPISEHNRLYWYRQTLGQGPEFLTYFQNEAQLEKSRLLSDRFSAERPKGSFSTLEIQRTEQGDSAMYLCASSLGQGSVYEQYFGPGTRLTVT.

This clone has more than one count but fewer than ten. CDR3 DNA: TGCGCCAGCAGCTTGGACAGCTTAGCGAACACCGGGGAGCTGTTTTTT. Translation: CASSLDSLANTGELFF. The gene calls are TRBV5-1 and TRBJ2-2, with D uncertain. CDR3 length equals 16 residues. Germline values: CDR1 SGHRS, CDR2 YFSETQ. The V end was cut by 0 bases, the J end by 0 bases, with 9 bases between.

This rearrangement joins TRBV4-2 to TRBJ1-1, with D maybe TRBD1 (6 bases). Germline CDR1 is LGHNA and CDR2 is YNFKEQ. Trimming shortened V by 1 base and J by 1 base, and 13 bases separated the two germline ends. The CDR3 is made up of 16 amino acids. CDR3 DNA: TGTGCCAGCAGCCAAGCTGGGACACGGCCGAACACTGAAGCTTTCTTT. Its protein is CASSQAGTRPNTEAFF.

This chain uses TRBV14 with TRBJ2-1; perhaps D is TRBD1 or TRBD2 (5 bases each). CDR1 is SGHDN and CDR2 is FVKESK in the germline V gene. The CDR3 runs to 13 residues. With 0 bases removed from V and 7 bases from J, the gap between germline ends came to 7 bases. CDR3 bases: TGTGCCAGCAGCCAAGACAGGGAGAATGAGCAGTTCTTC. Its protein is CASSQDRENEQFF.

The J gene is TRBJ1-2, the V gene TRBV6-5; no definite D call. The CDR3 runs to 13 residues. With 2 bases removed from V and 7 bases from J, the gap between germline ends came to 11 bases. Germline V lookup: CDR1 MNHEY, CDR2 SVGAGI. For the CDR3, the DNA is TGTGCCAGCAGTTACAGGGCCCTAGGTGGCTACACCTTC. Encoded protein: CASSYRALGGYTF.

The genes are TRBV5-1 and TRBJ2-2; TRBD2 aligns across 7 bases. The CDR3 loop spans 17 amino acids. J gave up 4 bases and V 4 bases, and 13 bases lay outside the gene matches. Germline V gene sequence: CDR1 SGHRS, CDR2 YFSETQ. The CDR3 sequence: CASSPRGVAAFTGELFF. Written as DNA, the CDR3 is TGCGCCAGCAGCCCCCGGGGGGTAGCGGCATTCACCGGGGAGCTGTTTTTT.